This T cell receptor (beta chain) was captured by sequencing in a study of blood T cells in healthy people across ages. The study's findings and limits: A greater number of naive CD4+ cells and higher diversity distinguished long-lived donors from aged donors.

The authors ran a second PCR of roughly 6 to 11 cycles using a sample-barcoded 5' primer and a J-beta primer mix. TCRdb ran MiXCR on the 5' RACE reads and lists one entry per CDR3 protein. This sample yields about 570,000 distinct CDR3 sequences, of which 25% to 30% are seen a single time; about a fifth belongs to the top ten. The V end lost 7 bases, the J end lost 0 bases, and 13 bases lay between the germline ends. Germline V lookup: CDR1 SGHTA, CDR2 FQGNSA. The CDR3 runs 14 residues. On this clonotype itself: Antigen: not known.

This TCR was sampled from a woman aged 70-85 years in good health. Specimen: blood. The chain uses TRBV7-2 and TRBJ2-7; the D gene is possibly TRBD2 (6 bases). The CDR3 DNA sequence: TGTGCCAGCAAACTGGGAGGTGGCTCCTACGAGCAGTACTTC. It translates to CASKLGGGSYEQYF.